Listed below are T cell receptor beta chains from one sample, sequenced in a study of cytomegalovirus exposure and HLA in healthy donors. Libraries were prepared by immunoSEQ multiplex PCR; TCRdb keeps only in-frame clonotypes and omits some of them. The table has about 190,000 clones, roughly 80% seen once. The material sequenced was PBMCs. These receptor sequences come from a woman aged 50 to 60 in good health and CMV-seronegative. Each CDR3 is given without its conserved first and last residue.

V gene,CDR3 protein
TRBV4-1,ASSQGFTQGNYGYT
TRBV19,ASSIFGQAGTEAF
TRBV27,ASSLTPEGLAGVGTQY
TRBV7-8,ASSPRQAGGFYEQY
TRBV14,ASSQAGPYGYT
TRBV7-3,ASSRQGATDTQY
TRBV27,ASSLTRGNEQF
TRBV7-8,ASSLSRGISYEQY
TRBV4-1,ASSRAPGHLTDTQY
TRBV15,ATSRDSWTVNQPQH
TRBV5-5,ASSTGEKGASEQF
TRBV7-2,ASSLSLSGEAF
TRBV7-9,ASSFGLNTIY
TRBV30,AWSSGSSYEQY
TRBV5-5,ASSKGVYGYT
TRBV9,ASSVGGQGANTQY
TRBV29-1,SVEGADEQF
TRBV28,ASSLWGQGGEQY
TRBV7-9,ASSPRDRGIHSYNEQF
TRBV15,ATSVKTSGGGETQY
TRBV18,ASSPPRTDMNTEAF
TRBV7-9,ASSSAGGRSGYT
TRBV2,ASGGLAVNTGELF
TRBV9,ASSEAGTVNSPLH
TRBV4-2,ASSQDRGSKNIQY
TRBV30,AWSPRQGLEDTQY
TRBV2,ASRQGETDTQY
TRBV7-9,ASSLRGSRETQY
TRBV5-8,ASSSPARADQPQH
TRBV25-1,ASSSYSGAETQY
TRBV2,ASKESYLSYEQY
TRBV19,ASTQGGQSGNQPQH
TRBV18,ASSPRTGTTDTQY
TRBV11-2,ASSLMGRAGRYNEQF
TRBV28,ASSLLGQGHGYT
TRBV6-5,ASSTGQWLNTEAF
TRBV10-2,ASSESGQGGPQH
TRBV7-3,ASSLAGQATYEQY
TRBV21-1,ASSIWDSLNEKLF
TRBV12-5,ASGAGTGHFSYNEQF
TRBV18,ASSPRETGPTEAF
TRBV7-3,ASSRTGGYNEQF
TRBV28,ASSAQSNTEAF
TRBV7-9,ASSFVGGANTEAF
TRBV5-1,ASSIPGDTQY
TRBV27,ASSIQGASGYT
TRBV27,ASSLPGYEQF
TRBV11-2,ASSLVGLGPSYEQY
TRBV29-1,SVELPGSSEKLF
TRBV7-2,ASSLVRIAGGPNEQF
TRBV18,ASSPGLAGPYEQY
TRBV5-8,ASSLGLAVSTDTQY
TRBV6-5,ASGDQGQAGGYT